This T cell receptor beta chain was identified in a study of T cell responses to AZD1222 COVID-19 vaccine. Regarding the study as a whole: Spike-spanning, vaccine-associated CD4 TCRs were dominant at 160-218 and 743-854. Researchers took repertoire samples only after the peak T cell response had come.

Points on this clone: Its antigen is not identified.

Method: immunoSEQ multiplex PCR; TCRdb's copy keeps in-frame clones and lacks some. The sample carries 150,000 to 200,000 clones, 90% recorded once. This TCR came from an adult who received the MenACWY meningococcal vaccine as a control. This sample comprised peripheral blood, obtained 28 days after the second dose of the MenACWY control vaccine.

The CDR3 here is CASSNGPARPTTNEQFF. DNA for the CDR3: TGTGCCAGCAGCAATGGCCCCGCCCGGCCGACGACCAATGAGCAGTTCTTC. The chain couples TRBV21-1 to TRBJ2-1. TRBV21-1 counts as a pseudogene. CDR3 length equals 17 residues.